The rows below give T cell receptor beta chains drawn from one sample of a study of early T cells in non-severe SARS-CoV-2 infection. TCRdb reanalysed the 5' RACE reads using MiXCR and keeps one entry per CDR3 protein. The sample records about 27,000 distinct CDR3 sequences, 4% to 5% being singletons. The sample was whole blood. The receptor set was obtained from an adult who was a healthcare worker with PCR-confirmed SARS-CoV-2 infection or an uninfected control (not recorded which). The CDR3 runs from the conserved cysteine through the conserved F or W. A D gene is named only where the DNA matches it firmly. A clone size is listed for some rows: how often the clone was seen (once, few, many), or a class if it is expanded.

CDR3 protein,CDR3 DNA,V gene,clone size,CDR3 length,J gene,D gene
CASSSLAGWYEQYF,TGTGCCAGCAGTTCACTAGCGGGCTGGTACGAGCAGTACTTC,TRBV12-3/TRBV12-4,.,14,TRBJ2-7,TRBD2
CASSRIQGYTEAFF,TGCGCCAGCAGCCGCATACAGGGGTACACTGAAGCTTTCTTT,TRBV4-1,many,14,TRBJ1-1,TRBD1
CSARGAETQYF,TGCAGTGCTAGGGGCGCTGAGACCCAGTACTTC,TRBV20-1,many,11,TRBJ2-5,.
CASSSGDRNGYTF,TGTGCCAGCAGTAGCGGGGATAGGAATGGCTACACCTTC,TRBV27,many,13,TRBJ1-2,.
CAISELGYTGELFF,TGTGCCATCAGTGAGTTGGGTTACACCGGGGAGCTGTTTTTT,TRBV10-3,many,14,TRBJ2-2,.
CSAGIPGQANSPLHF,TGCAGTGCCGGTATTCCGGGACAGGCTAATTCACCCCTCCACTTT,TRBV20-1,.,15,TRBJ1-6,TRBD1
CSVSRGTGYYNEQFF,TGCAGCGTCTCCCGCGGGACAGGGTACTACAATGAGCAGTTCTTC,TRBV29-1,many,15,TRBJ2-1,TRBD1
CASSWAGKGETQYF,TGTGCCAGCAGTTGGGCCGGGAAGGGAGAGACCCAGTACTTC,TRBV12-3/TRBV12-4,few,14,TRBJ2-5,.
CASSLSTANEKLFF,TGTGCCAGCAGTCTATCGACAGCTAATGAAAAACTGTTTTTT,TRBV27,.,14,TRBJ1-4,.
CASSSPGLGRDTQYF,TGTGCCAGCAGCTCCCCGGGACTAGGTCGGGATACGCAGTATTTT,TRBV5-4,.,15,TRBJ2-3,TRBD2
CASSPGTGGNQPQHF,TGTGCCAGCAGTCCCGGGACAGGGGGAAATCAGCCCCAGCATTTT,TRBV3-1,few,15,TRBJ1-5,TRBD1
CASSQHPGYEQYF,TGTGCTAGCAGCCAACACCCCGGCTACGAGCAGTACTTC,TRBV7-7,.,13,TRBJ2-7,.
CASSRDDTDTQYF,TGTGCTAGCAGCCGGGACGACACAGATACGCAGTATTTT,TRBV7-7,many,13,TRBJ2-3,.
CAIGERGSTDTQYF,TGTGCCATCGGGGAGCGGGGATCCACAGATACGCAGTATTTT,TRBV10-3,.,14,TRBJ2-3,TRBD2
CASSFGTGGLGNQPQHF,TGTGCCAGCAGCTTTGGGACAGGGGGGTTGGGCAATCAGCCCCAGCATTTT,TRBV7-2,many,17,TRBJ1-5,TRBD1
CATSDPGVASYNEQFF,TGTGCCACCAGTGACCCTGGGGTGGCTTCCTACAATGAGCAGTTCTTC,TRBV24-1,many,16,TRBJ2-1,.
CASSPAPITDTQYF,TGTGCCAGCAGCCCGGCCCCTATCACAGATACGCAGTATTTT,TRBV5-4,few,14,TRBJ2-3,.
CASSLGPFLGDTEAFF,TGTGCCAGCAGCTTAGGGCCATTCCTAGGAGATACTGAAGCTTTCTTT,TRBV11-2,medium-sized,16,TRBJ1-1,.
CASSTLAVSTDTQYF,TGTGCCAGCAGCACACTAGCGGTCAGCACAGATACGCAGTATTTT,TRBV7-2,many,15,TRBJ2-3,TRBD2
CASSFQYNEQFF,TGTGCCAGCAGCTTTCAATACAATGAGCAGTTCTTC,TRBV7-2,many,12,TRBJ2-1,.
CASSPSSGATGNTIYF,TGTGCCAGCAGCCCCTCGTCTGGGGCGACTGGAAACACCATATATTTT,TRBV4-2,few,16,TRBJ1-3,.
CASSPYPPPIQETQYF,TGTGCCAGCAGCCCGTATCCCCCCCCCATCCAAGAGACCCAGTACTTC,TRBV7-2,few,16,TRBJ2-5,.
CAISESLAGGVQETQYF,TGTGCCATCAGTGAGTCTTTAGCGGGAGGGGTTCAGGAGACCCAGTACTTC,TRBV10-3,many,17,TRBJ2-5,TRBD2
CSAPSPRTETYEQYF,TGCAGTGCTCCCTCCCCTCGGACCGAGACCTACGAGCAGTACTTC,TRBV20-1,many,15,TRBJ2-7,.
CASSLSLGQANYEQYF,TGTGCCAGCAGCTTAAGCCTGGGACAGGCGAACTACGAGCAGTACTTC,TRBV7-9,many,16,TRBJ2-7,TRBD1
CASSPGQNYYEQYF,TGTGCCAGCAGCCCGGGACAGAACTACTACGAGCAGTACTTC,TRBV12-3/TRBV12-4,many,14,TRBJ2-7,TRBD1
CASSRGNQPQHF,TGTGCCAGCAGCCGGGGCAATCAGCCCCAGCATTTT,TRBV6-5,many,12,TRBJ1-5,.
CASSLGGGATYEQYF,TGTGCCAGCAGTTTAGGGGGGGGTGCCACCTACGAGCAGTACTTC,TRBV27,many,15,TRBJ2-7,TRBD2
CSALKGTFSYNEQFF,TGCAGTGCCCTTAAGGGGACTTTCTCCTACAATGAGCAGTTCTTC,TRBV20-1,many,15,TRBJ2-1,.
CSARVSRTSSTDTQYF,TGCAGTGCTAGGGTTTCCAGGACTAGTAGTACAGATACGCAGTATTTT,TRBV20-1,few,16,TRBJ2-3,TRBD2
CASSELGLTNSPLHF,TGTGCCAGCAGCGAACTGGGACTTACTAATTCACCCCTCCACTTT,TRBV9,many,15,TRBJ1-6,.
CASSLIRPGTWFFSYGYTF,TGTGCCAGCAGCTTGATCCGCCCAGGGACGTGGTTTTTTAGCTATGGCTACACCTTC,TRBV7-3,many,19,TRBJ1-2,.
CASRVTGTYEQYF,TGTGCCAGCAGGGTTACAGGGACCTACGAGCAGTACTTC,TRBV6-5,many,13,TRBJ2-7,.
CASSSRLAGVTDTQYF,TGTGCCAGCAGCTCCAGACTAGCGGGAGTAACAGATACGCAGTATTTT,TRBV9,many,16,TRBJ2-3,TRBD2
CASSLRGTSGSNEQFF,TGTGCCAGCAGCTTGAGGGGGACTAGCGGGAGTAATGAGCAGTTCTTC,TRBV7-6,many,16,TRBJ2-1,TRBD2
CASQEGRLARETQYF,TGCGCCAGCCAAGAGGGAAGATTAGCTCGAGAGACCCAGTACTTC,TRBV5-1,many,15,TRBJ2-5,.
CASSKGLATDTQYF,TGTGCCAGCAGTAAGGGACTAGCGACAGATACGCAGTATTTT,TRBV6-5,few,14,TRBJ2-3,TRBD2